This passage covers 6 T cell receptor beta chains from one sample sequenced in a study of blood T cells in healthy people across ages (dated by TCRdb to 2014 to 2015). Library preparation employed 5' RACE. Data came from an Illumina HiSeq 2500. A second PCR of 7 to 11 cycles was performed with a sample-barcoded 5' primer and a J-beta primer mix. TCRdb reprocessed the public reads (quality trimming at Q25 with fastp, clone calling with MiXCR) and kept in-frame beta chains. Identical CDR3 protein sequences are pooled into one entry, listed with their most common genes and DNA. The sample table shows hundreds of thousands of distinct CDR3 sequences, and 45% to 65% are seen once. The top ten hold over 30% of the sample. The sample was blood. The receptors stem from a man aged 60 to 75 in good health.

The rearrangement links TRBV7-9 to TRBJ1-1; 8 bases are shared with TRBD1. V shed 5 bases, J shed 4 bases, and the junction held 9 bases outside the gene matches. There are 15 residues in the CDR3. Germline CDR1 SEHNR, CDR2 FQNEAQ (reference sequence). CDR3 nucleotides: TGTGCCAGCAGCCTATCCTCAGGGGGCGGCACTGAAGCTTTCTTT. It specifies CASSLSSGGGTEAFF.

This clonotype was picked up a small number of times. The chain uses TRBV7-2 and TRBJ2-1, with 9 bases identical to TRBD2. CDR1 is SGHTA, CDR2 FQGNSA, per germline. V lost 3 bases and J lost 3; bases outside the gene matches: 3. The CDR3 covers 15 residues. DNA of the CDR3: TGTGCCAGCAGCTTCGGGACTAGCTACTACAATGAGCAGTTCTTC. The encoded protein is CASSFGTSYYNEQFF.

This chain links TRBV3-1 with TRBJ1-5, with D maybe TRBD1 (5 bases). Trimming took off 0 bases at V and 4 bases at J, with 10 bases between the two ends. Germline-derived CDR1 and CDR2 are LGHDT and YNNKEL (reference sequence). The CDR3 contains 15 residues. The CDR3 sequence is CASSQDQAGNQPQHF. The CDR3 nucleotides are TGTGCCAGCAGCCAAGATCAGGCAGGGAATCAGCCCCAGCATTTT. Filled out from reference TRBV3-1 and TRBJ1-5, the complete variable domain reads DTAVSQTPKYLVTQMGNDKSIKCEQNLGHDTMYWYKQDSKKFLKIMFSYNNKELIINETVPNRFSPKSPDKAHLNLHINSLELGDSAVYFCASSQDQAGNQPQHFGDGTRLSIL.

The chain couples TRBV20-1 to TRBJ2-2, with 10 nucleotides matching TRBD1. The CDR3 has 14 residues. CDR1 is DFQATT and CDR2 is SNEGSKA in the germline V gene (reference sequence). Trimming at V came to 4 bases and at J to 3 bases, leaving 2 bases not matched to a gene. CDR3 sequence (DNA): TGCAGTGCTAAGGGACAGGGGTACACCGGGGAGCTGTTTTTT. Encoded protein: CSAKGQGYTGELFF.

V and J are TRBV5-1 and TRBJ1-2; D uncertain. The CDR3 totals 15 residues. With 0 bases removed from V and 1 base from J, the gap between germline ends came to 10 bases. Germline V gene data show CDR1 as SGHRS and CDR2 as YFSETQ. CDR3 sequence reads: CASSLGLSRNYGYTF. The CDR3 nucleotides read TGCGCCAGCAGCTTGGGACTTTCTCGTAACTATGGCTACACCTTC.

V gene TRBV19 combines with J gene TRBJ2-5; TRBD1 might be the D (6 bases). This CDR3 comprises 13 residues. Germline lookup yields CDR1 LNHDA and CDR2 SQIVND (reference sequence). With 6 bases removed from V and 5 bases from J, the gap between germline ends came to 13 bases. The CDR3 nucleotides read TGTGCCAGTAGCGGACAGTTTGGGGAGACCCAGTACTTC. Its protein product is CASSGQFGETQYF. Based on the CDR3 plus reference TRBV19 and TRBJ2-5, the full variable domain is DGGITQSPKYLFRKEGQNVTLSCEQNLNHDAMYWYRQDPGQGLRLIYYSQIVNDFQKGDIAEGYSVSREKKESFPLTVTSAQKNPTAFYLCASSGQFGETQYFGPGTRLLVL.